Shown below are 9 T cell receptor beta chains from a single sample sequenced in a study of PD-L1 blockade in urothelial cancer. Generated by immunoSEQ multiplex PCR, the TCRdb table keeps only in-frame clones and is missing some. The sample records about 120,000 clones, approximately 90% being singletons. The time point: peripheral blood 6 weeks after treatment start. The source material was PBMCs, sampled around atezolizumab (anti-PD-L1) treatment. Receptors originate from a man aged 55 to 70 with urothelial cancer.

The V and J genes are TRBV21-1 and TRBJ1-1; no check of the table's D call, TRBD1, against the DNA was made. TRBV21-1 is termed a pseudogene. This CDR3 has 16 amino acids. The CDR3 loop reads CASSKEGGQWNTEAFF. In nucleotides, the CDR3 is TGTGCCAGCAGCAAAGAAGGGGGACAATGGAACACTGAAGCTTTCTTT.

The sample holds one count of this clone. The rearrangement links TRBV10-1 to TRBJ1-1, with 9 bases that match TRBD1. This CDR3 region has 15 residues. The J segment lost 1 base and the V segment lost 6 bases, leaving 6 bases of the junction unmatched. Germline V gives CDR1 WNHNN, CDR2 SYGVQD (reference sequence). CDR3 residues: CASSPQGAGNTEAFF. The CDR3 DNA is TGCGCCAGCAGCCCACAGGGGGCCGGGAACACTGAAGCTTTCTTT.

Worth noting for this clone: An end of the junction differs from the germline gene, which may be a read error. The CDR3 spells CASSLAGQGYNEQFF. The CDR3 DNA reads as TGTGCTAGCAGCTTAGCGGGACAAGGTTACAATGAGCAGTTCTTC. The chain combines TRBV7-7 with TRBJ2-1; 8 nucleotides agree with TRBD2. The CDR3 sequence is 15 residues long. The germline CDR1 and CDR2 sequences are SSHAT and FNYEAQ (reference sequence).

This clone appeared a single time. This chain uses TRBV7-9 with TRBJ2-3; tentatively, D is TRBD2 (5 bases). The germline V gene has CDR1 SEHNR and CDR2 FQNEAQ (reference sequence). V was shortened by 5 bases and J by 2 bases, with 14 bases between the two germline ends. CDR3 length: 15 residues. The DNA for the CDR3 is TGTGCCAGCAGCCCCTTCGGAGGATACACAGATACGCAGTATTTT. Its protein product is CASSPFGGYTDTQYF.

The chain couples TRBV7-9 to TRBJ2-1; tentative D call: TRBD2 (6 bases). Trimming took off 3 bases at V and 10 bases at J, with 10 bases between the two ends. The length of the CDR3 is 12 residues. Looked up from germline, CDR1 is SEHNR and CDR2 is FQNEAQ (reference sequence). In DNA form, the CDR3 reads TGTGCCAGCAGCTTGGAGGGATGGGAGCAGTTCTTC. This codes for CASSLEGWEQFF. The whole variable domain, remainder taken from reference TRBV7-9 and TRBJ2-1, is DTGVSQNPRHKITKRGQNVTFRCDPISEHNRLYWYRQTLGQGPEFLTYFQNEAQLEKSRLLSDRFSAERPKGSFSTLEIQRTEQGDSAMYLCASSLEGWEQFFGPGTRLTVL.

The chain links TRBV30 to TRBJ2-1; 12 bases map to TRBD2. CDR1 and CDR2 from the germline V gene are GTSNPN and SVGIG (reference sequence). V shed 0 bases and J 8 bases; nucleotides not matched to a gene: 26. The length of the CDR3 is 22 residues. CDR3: CAWSVRGQGASGRASKFDEQFF. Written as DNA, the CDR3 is TGTGCCTGGAGTGTCCGGGGACAGGGCGCTAGCGGGAGGGCCTCGAAATTCGATGAGCAGTTCTTC. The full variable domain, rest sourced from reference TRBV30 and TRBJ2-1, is SQTIHQWPATLVQPVGSPLSLECTVEGTSNPNLYWYRQAAGRGLQLLFYSVGIGQISSEVPQNLSASRPQDRQFILSSKKLLLSDSGFYLCAWSVRGQGASGRASKFDEQFFGPGTRLTVL.

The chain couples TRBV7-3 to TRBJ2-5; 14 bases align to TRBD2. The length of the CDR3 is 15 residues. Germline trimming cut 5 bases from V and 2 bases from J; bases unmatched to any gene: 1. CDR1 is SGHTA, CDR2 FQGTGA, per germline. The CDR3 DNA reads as TGTGCCAGCAGCCGGACTAGCGGGGGGCAAGAGACCCAGTACTTC. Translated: CASSRTSGGQETQYF.

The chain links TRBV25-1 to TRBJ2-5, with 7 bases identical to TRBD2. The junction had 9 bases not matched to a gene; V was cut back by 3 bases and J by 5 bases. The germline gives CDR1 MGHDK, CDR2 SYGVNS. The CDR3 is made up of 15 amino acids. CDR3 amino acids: CASSEGGRAGETQYF. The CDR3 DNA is TGTGCCAGCAGTGAGGGGGGGAGGGCCGGGGAGACCCAGTACTTC.

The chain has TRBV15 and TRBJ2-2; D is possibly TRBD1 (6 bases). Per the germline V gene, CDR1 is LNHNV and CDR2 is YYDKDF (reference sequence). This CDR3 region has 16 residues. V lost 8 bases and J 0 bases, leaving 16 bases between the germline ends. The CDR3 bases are TGTGCCACCCAAAACACCGGGACAACGAACACCGGGGAGCTGTTTTTT. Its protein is CATQNTGTTNTGELFF. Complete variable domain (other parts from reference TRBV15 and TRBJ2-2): DAMVIQNPRYQVTQFGKPVTLSCSQTLNHNVMYWYQQKSSQAPKLLFHYYDKDFNNEADTPDNFQSRRPNTSFCFLDIRSPGLGDTAMYLCATQNTGTTNTGELFFGEGSRLTVL.